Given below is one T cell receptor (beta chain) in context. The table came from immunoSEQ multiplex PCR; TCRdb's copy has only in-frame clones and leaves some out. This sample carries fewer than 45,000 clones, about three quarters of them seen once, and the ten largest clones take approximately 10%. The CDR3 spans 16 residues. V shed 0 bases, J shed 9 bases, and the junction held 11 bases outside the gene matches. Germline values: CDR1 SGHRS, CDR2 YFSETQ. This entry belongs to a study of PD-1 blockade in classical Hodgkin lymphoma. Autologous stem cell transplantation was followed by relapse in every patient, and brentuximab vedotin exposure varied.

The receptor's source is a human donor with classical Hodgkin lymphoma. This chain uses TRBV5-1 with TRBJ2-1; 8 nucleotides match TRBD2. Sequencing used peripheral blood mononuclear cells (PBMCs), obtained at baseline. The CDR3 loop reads CASSLEGSAGASEQFF. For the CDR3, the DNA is TGCGCCAGCAGCTTGGAAGGTTCAGCGGGAGCTAGTGAGCAGTTCTTC.